This T cell receptor (beta chain) was captured by sequencing in a study of beta chain features in type 1 diabetes. General study points: Moderate but significant shortening of TCRB CDR3s was recorded in all four CD4+ subsets from Type 1 diabetes patients.

In germline, CDR1 is SGHAT, CDR2 FQNNGV. The CDR3 is 16 residues long. With 0 bases removed from V and 0 bases from J, the gap between germline ends came to 12 bases. As regards this clone: The antigen remains unidentified.

Reverse transcribing all isolated RNA meant expressed TCRB transcripts were sequenced. The table came from immunoSEQ multiplex PCR; TCRdb's copy has only in-frame clones and leaves some out. The data hold under 55,000 clones, with about 40% observed a single time. The sequencing sample was made of Tregs from blood. The V and J genes are TRBV11-2 and TRBJ2-7, with D tentatively TRBD2 (6 bases). The sequence came from a young man with type 1 diabetes. CDR3 residues: CASSLELAGHSYEQYF. CDR3 sequence (DNA): TGTGCCAGCAGCTTAGAATTGGCGGGGCACTCCTACGAGCAGTACTTC.